These 28 T cell receptor beta chains share one sample of origin, sequenced in a study of Ad26.COV2.S vaccination and SARS-CoV-2 variants (dated by TCRdb to about 2021). The treatment or condition label of this sample denotes: around 19 received Ad26.COV2.S at low or high dose, single or two shots; 5 received placebo; per-sample allocation not given. For vaccine and placebo recipients, repertoires were sequenced using samples collected on day 63 after the first injection. Libraries were prepared through the immunoSEQ multiplex PCR assay. TCRdb retrieved this table from immuneACCESS and kept in-frame rearrangements only. Not all clones are present; in checked studies, unresolved V genes account for under half, and no reason is known for the remainder. This sample holds 350,000 to 500,000 clones; less than 95% were observed only once. The ten largest clones represent more than 3.5% of the sample. The sample consisted of peripheral blood, taken in a trial of Ad26.COV2.S vaccine versus placebo. Receptor source: a person aged 18-65 years who received the Ad26.COV2.S COVID-19 vaccine or a placebo.

V usage is TRBV6-2 or TRBV6-3 and J usage is TRBJ2-4; unclear D gene. The V gene lost 6 bases and the J gene lost 0 bases, with 12 bases spanning the gap. The CDR3 has 15 amino acids. Looked up from germline, CDR1 is MNHEY and CDR2 is SVGEGT. Here the CDR3 DNA reads TGTGCCAGCAGCCCAATGAAAGTAGCCAAAAACATTCAGTACTTC. Translated, it gives CASSPMKVAKNIQYF.

Only a few counts were recorded for this clone. The J gene is TRBJ2-1, the V gene TRBV21-1; the D segment call TRBD2 is taken from the table without a DNA check. TRBV21-1 is recorded as a pseudogene. The CDR3 covers 16 residues. This CDR3 reads CASSKVEPQANNEQFF. DNA for the CDR3: TGTGCCAGCAGCAAAGTGGAGCCCCAAGCTAACAATGAGCAGTTCTTC.

The chain links TRBV5-6 to TRBJ2-6; the D gene could be TRBD1 or TRBD2 (5 bases each). CDR1 is SGHDT, CDR2 YYEEEE, per germline. The CDR3 is 17 residues long. The ends were cut back, 5 bases at V and 0 bases at J, with 15 bases in the middle. CDR3 protein: CASRDSGRPSGANVLTF. DNA for the CDR3: TGTGCCAGCAGAGACTCGGGACGGCCCTCTGGGGCCAACGTCCTGACTTTC. Looking up the rest from reference TRBV5-6 and TRBJ2-6 gives the full variable domain: DAGVTQSPTHLIKTRGQQVTLRCSPKSGHDTVSWYQQALGQGPQFIFQYYEEEERQRGNFPDRFSGHQFPNYSSELNVNALLLGDSALYLCASRDSGRPSGANVLTFGAGSRLTVL.

V usage is TRBV5-4 and J usage is TRBJ2-1, with 7 bases that match TRBD2. V shed 0 bases, J shed 12 bases, and the junction held 6 bases outside the gene matches. Germline CDR1 and CDR2: SGHNT and YYREEE (reference sequence). The CDR3 extends over 13 amino acids. The CDR3 loop is CASSLVAGEGQFF. The CDR3 DNA reads as TGTGCCAGCAGCTTGGTGGCGGGAGAGGGGCAGTTCTTC.

The J gene is TRBJ2-7, the V gene TRBV28, with D tentatively TRBD1 or TRBD2 (5 bases each). CDR3 length equals 14 residues. The V gene's germline CDR1 is MDHEN and CDR2 SYDVKM. V was clipped by 2 bases and J by 5 bases, with 13 bases between them. The chain's CDR3 is CASSLGARGDEQYF. The CDR3 DNA reads TGTGCCAGCAGTTTAGGTGCCCGGGGCGACGAGCAGTACTTC.

Notes on this clone: Distinct nucleotide sequences in the sample also encode this CDR3. The genes are TRBV29-1 and TRBJ2-3, with D unclear. The V end was cut by 4 bases, the J end by 4 bases, with 9 bases between. Germline loops: CDR1 SQVTM, CDR2 ANQGSEA. The CDR3 totals 12 residues. The CDR3 nucleotides are TGCAGCGTTGCAACGGGCCCAGATACGCAGTATTTT. Residues: CSVATGPDTQYF.

This clone has only a few counts. V and J are TRBV20-1 and TRBJ2-5; TRBD2 matches 7 bases. Germline trimming cut 4 bases from V and 11 bases from J; bases unmatched to any gene: 7. Germline CDR1 is DFQATT and CDR2 is SNEGSKA (reference sequence). This CDR3 is built from 11 residues. The CDR3 DNA is TGCAGTGCTAATGGGGGGGACCAACAGTACTTC. It specifies CSANGGDQQYF.

The chain has TRBV4-1 and TRBJ2-2; TRBD2 is a possible D gene (6 bases). Germline values: CDR1 MGHRA, CDR2 YSYEKL. This CDR3 has 16 residues. The germline V and J ends were trimmed by 0 bases and 2 bases, with 10 bases remaining between them. The chain's CDR3 is CASSQDVGGNTGELFF. The CDR3 region has the DNA TGCGCCAGCAGCCAAGATGTCGGGGGAAACACCGGGGAGCTGTTTTTT.

The V and J genes are TRBV9 and TRBJ2-1; D perhaps matches TRBD2 (5 bases). Germline CDR1 and CDR2: SGDLS and YYNGEE. CDR3 length equals 15 residues. V was cut by 0 bases and J by 2 bases, with 9 bases left in between. The CDR3 region is CASSVGAVPYNEQFF. The DNA for the CDR3 is TGTGCCAGCAGCGTAGGAGCGGTTCCCTACAATGAGCAGTTCTTC.

This chain connects TRBV7-9 to TRBJ2-1; D call uncertain. This CDR3 is 15 amino acids long. Between the trimmed V and J ends, which lost 1 base and 6 bases, there was a span of 13 bases. The V gene's germline CDR1 is SEHNR and CDR2 FQNEAQ (reference sequence). The CDR3 coding sequence is TGTGCCAGCAGCTTAGGCGAGGCCTACGGCAATGAGCAGTTCTTC. Its translation is CASSLGEAYGNEQFF.

The V call is TRBV6-2 or TRBV6-3, the J call TRBJ2-7; no firm D call. V gave up 4 bases and J gave up 0 bases, with 7 bases separating them. The CDR3 totals 13 residues. The germline gives CDR1 MNHEY, CDR2 SVGEGT. The CDR3 loop reads CASSFGVSYEQYF. CDR3 coding DNA: TGTGCCAGCAGTTTTGGAGTCTCCTACGAGCAGTACTTC.

The gene calls are TRBV3-1 (or the pseudogene TRBV3-2) and TRBJ2-2; D unresolved. CDR1 LGHDT and CDR2 YNNKEL come from the germline V gene (reference sequence). V was trimmed by 0 bases and J by 6 bases, leaving 5 bases between them. This CDR3 comprises 13 residues. The CDR3 region has the DNA TGTGCCAGCAGCCAAGATCAGGCCGGGGAGCTGTTTTTT. It encodes CASSQDQAGELFF.

The rearrangement uses TRBV7-6 and TRBJ2-2, with D possibly called TRBD1 or TRBD2 (5 bases each). The V gene lost 2 bases and the J gene lost 4 bases, with 11 bases spanning the gap. The CDR3 totals 15 residues. Germline CDR1 reads SGHVS; CDR2 reads FNYEAQ. In nucleotides, the CDR3 is TGTGCCAGCAGCTTACAGGGTGGAGGCACCGGGGAGCTGTTTTTT. As protein: CASSLQGGGTGELFF.

The V gene is TRBV4-2, the J gene TRBJ1-1, with D maybe TRBD1 (6 bases). The CDR3 totals 16 residues. Per the germline V gene, CDR1 is LGHNA and CDR2 is YNFKEQ. Trimming shortened V by 0 bases and J by 5 bases, and 16 bases separated the two germline ends. The CDR3 sequence is CASSQDSRWGRTEAFF. Written as DNA, the CDR3 is TGTGCCAGCAGCCAAGATTCCCGGTGGGGGCGGACTGAAGCTTTCTTT.

The rearrangement uses TRBV4-2 and TRBJ1-5; 8 positions match TRBD1. Unmatched junction bases numbered 21, after V lost 3 bases and J lost 2 bases. CDR3 length: 21 residues. The germline CDR1 and CDR2 sequences are LGHNA and YNFKEQ. In DNA, the CDR3 is TGTGCCAGCAGCCATATTACCGGACAGGGCATTCCACCTTCGCGCAATCAGCCCCAGCATTTT. This codes for CASSHITGQGIPPSRNQPQHF.

CDR3: CASSFSRPRDEQYF. CDR3 DNA: TGTGCCAGCAGTTTCTCAAGGCCCCGAGACGAGCAGTACTTC. V is TRBV28 and J is TRBJ2-7, with unresolved D. This CDR3 comprises 14 residues. CDR1 and CDR2 from the germline V gene are MDHEN and SYDVKM. V lost 3 bases, J lost 5 bases, and 14 bases lay in between.

The rearrangement joins TRBV6-5 to TRBJ2-7, with D unclear. The CDR3 has 14 amino acids. Germline CDR1 is MNHEY and CDR2 is SVGAGI. Trimming left V 1 base short and J 3 bases short, with 10 bases between. CDR3 sequence: CASSYLNSFYEQYF. In nucleotides, the CDR3 is TGTGCCAGCAGTTACTTAAACAGTTTCTACGAGCAGTACTTC.

V usage is TRBV18 and J usage is TRBJ1-1; the match to TRBD1 covers 7 bases. Germline CDR1 is KGHSH and CDR2 is LQKENI. The CDR3 is 15 amino acids. J lost 0 bases, V lost 5 bases, and 6 bases had no gene match. The CDR3 bases are TGTGCCAGCTCATCCACAGGGGCGTTGAACACTGAAGCTTTCTTT. It codes for CASSSTGALNTEAFF.

The chain links TRBV5-6 to TRBJ2-1, with no clear D. CDR3 length: 15 amino acids. The V end was cut by 3 bases, the J end by 0 bases, with 10 bases between. Germline-derived CDR1 and CDR2 are SGHDT and YYEEEE. CDR3 loop: CASSWRLSSYNEQFF. For the CDR3, the DNA is TGTGCCAGCAGCTGGAGACTGAGCTCCTACAATGAGCAGTTCTTC.

The gene calls are TRBV7-9 and TRBJ2-2, with D possibly being TRBD2 (7 bases). The CDR3 is made up of 17 amino acids. Trimming left V 3 bases short and J 0 bases short, with 14 bases between. Germline CDR1 and CDR2: SEHNR and FQNEAQ (reference sequence). In DNA, the CDR3 is TGTGCCAGCAGCTTCTTATCGGGGGGCCCGAACACCGGGGAGCTGTTTTTT. This translates into CASSFLSGGPNTGELFF.

V and J are TRBV6-2 or TRBV6-3 and TRBJ2-2; D is unresolved. V lost 4 bases and J lost 5, with 17 bases in between. CDR3 length equals 16 residues. CDR1 is MNHEY and CDR2 is SVGEGT in the germline V gene. For the CDR3, the DNA is TGTGCCAGCAGTTTCCCCGAGGTTAGGTTAACCGGGGAGCTGTTTTTT. The encoded protein is CASSFPEVRLTGELFF.

The chain links TRBV28 to TRBJ2-5; 9 positions match TRBD2. CDR1 and CDR2 from the germline V gene are MDHEN and SYDVKM. The CDR3 sequence is 13 residues long. Trimming at V came to 6 bases and at J to 7 bases, leaving 6 bases not matched to a gene. CDR3 sequence: CASSFSGGGTQYF. The CDR3 DNA follows: TGTGCCAGCAGCTTTAGCGGGGGCGGGACCCAGTACTTC.

V usage is TRBV11-3 and J usage is TRBJ2-5; 14 positions agree with TRBD2. The CDR3 consists of 16 residues. Germline V gene sequence: CDR1 SGHNT, CDR2 YENEEA. The V gene end was trimmed by 4 bases and the J gene end by 1 base; junction bases not matched to a gene: 2. The DNA of the CDR3 is TGTGCCAGCAGCTGGGGGACTAGCGGGGGCCAAGAGACCCAGTACTTC. Residues: CASSWGTSGGQETQYF.

V is TRBV28 and J is TRBJ1-1; D is unclear. V shed 7 bases and J shed 0 bases, with 12 bases lying between them. This CDR3 is built from 14 residues. Germline values: CDR1 MDHEN, CDR2 SYDVKM. CDR3 sequence reads: CASTTGSMNTEAFF. In DNA, the CDR3 is TGTGCCAGCACCACCGGGAGTATGAACACTGAAGCTTTCTTT.

This rearrangement joins TRBV30 to TRBJ2-2; a weak D match, TRBD2 (6 bases). The CDR3 is 12 amino acids. CDR1 GTSNPN and CDR2 SVGIG come from the germline V gene (reference sequence). The V end lost 4 bases, the J end lost 7 bases, and 10 bases lay between the germline ends. The CDR3 region is CAWTWRGGELFF. CDR3 nucleotide sequence: TGTGCCTGGACTTGGAGGGGCGGGGAGCTGTTTTTT.

The genes are TRBV2 and TRBJ2-2; 13 positions match TRBD2. This CDR3 has 13 residues. After removal of 9 bases from V and 7 bases from J, the junction contained 2 bases not matched to a gene. Germline loops: CDR1 SNHLY, CDR2 FYNNEI. Written as DNA, the CDR3 is TGTGCCAGAGGGACTAGCGGGAACGGGGAGCTGTTTTTT. Translated: CARGTSGNGELFF.

The rearrangement uses TRBV24-1 and TRBJ1-5, with 10 positions matching TRBD1. From germline, CDR1 is KGHDR and CDR2 SFDVKD. V was pared by 10 bases and J by 5 bases, with 1 base of the junction left unmatched. CDR3 length: 12 amino acids. CDR3 loop: CATGQGDQPQHF. The CDR3, as DNA: TGTGCCACTGGACAGGGGGATCAGCCCCAGCATTTT.

This clone was counted a few times. The chain combines TRBV13 with TRBJ1-1, with D uncertain. V gave up 5 bases and J gave up 1 base, with 11 bases separating them. Germline V lookup: CDR1 PRHDT, CDR2 FYEKMQ (reference sequence). The CDR3 contains 14 residues. The CDR3 loop is CASSPRTGNTEAFF. DNA for the CDR3: TGTGCCAGCAGCCCCCGGACGGGGAACACTGAAGCTTTCTTT.